The sequence of this TCR beta chain was determined in a study of T cells in Graves' hyperthyroidism and ophthalmopathy (dated by TCRdb to the late 2010s). Turning to the overall study: Peripheral blood was sampled at the time of initial diagnosis, prior to any treatment. A discovery cohort of about a hundred patients, 43 with Graves' ophthalmopathy and approximately 57 with stable Graves' hyperthyroidism, was used to find distinguishing TCR V-J signatures. An independent validation cohort of around 19 hyperthyroidism patients and about 15 patients who later progressed to ophthalmopathy tested prospective prediction of ophthalmopathy. The 75 to 100 discovery patients were randomly divided into training and test sets at a 7:3 ratio. The study also compared thyroid tissue and blood T-cell repertoires from about six Graves' hyperthyroidism patients. Once sampling was done, hyperthyroidism patients were given methimazole at a starting dose of 30 mg daily, whereas ophthalmopathy patients were given high-dose intravenous methylprednisolone. The paper describes TCR Vbeta CDR3 sequencing of around 130 peripheral blood samples, made up of around 41 ophthalmopathy patients, more than 70 hyperthyroidism patients and roughly 17 progressor patients.

The full study reports these points: No statistical method was used to fix the sample size in advance, and group allocation was not hidden from the investigators. Most expanded thyroid clonotypes (frequency above 0.001) were also detected in blood, a finding suggesting that blood repertoires may reflect thyroid immune responses. A model built on a 13 V-J signature distinguished ophthalmopathy from stable hyperthyroidism, reaching about 89% sensitivity and about 81% specificity in cross-validation and 80%/75% in testing. In validation, the model predicted progression to ophthalmopathy a median of 6.5 months before onset, with over 60% sensitivity and roughly 79% specificity.

Amplification of TCR beta CDR3 regions was carried out from RNA transcripts. A first-round RT-PCR of the TCR CDR3 used the HTBI primer set with the Qiagen OneStep RT-PCR kit. Libraries were constructed in a second round of multiplex PCR, after which size selection and purification were performed. Libraries were sequenced paired-end with 100 bp reads on an Illumina HiSeq2000. As for the original processing: SOAPnuke was used to process the raw data, with reads discarded if the reads contained adapters or uncalled bases, had a mean Phred below 15, or lacked an exact constant-primer or identifier match. High-quality paired reads were merged using COPE v1.2.5, and each unique nucleotide sequence was defined as a clonotype. MiTCR v1.1 was used to align the clonotypes against IMGT TRBV, TRBD and TRBJ reference segments. The analysis was restricted to V-J combinations with a frequency above 0.0001, which together covered about 99% of the repertoires. A TCS score was defined as the ratio between F50 (clonal expansion) and ExV (chaos), using BLOSUM62-based TCRdist between CDR3 peptides within each V-J. Welch's t-statistics and random forest reduced roughly 500 V-J features to roughly 13, which were used in a naive Bayes classifier (R e1071). Using fastp at Q25 and MiXCR, TCRdb reprocessed the public reads and kept productive beta chains. Each CDR3 protein appears once, grouped with its most common genes and DNA. Here the V and J calls rest on TCRdb's processing, not on the authors' analysis. This sample comprises 600,000 to 750,000 distinct CDR3 sequences, 17% of them detected only once. The top ten clonotypes cover 15% of the sample.

A word on this clonotype: It has no known antigen specificity. Within one base of it there is no much larger clone, and no base qualities were kept.

Stable Graves' hyperthyroidism was defined as no progression to ophthalmopathy during 18 months of follow-up. Hyperthyroidism patients were newly diagnosed, with disease duration under 2 months, and aged 18 to 65 years. The study excluded patients with uncontrolled infections, other autoimmune diseases, pregnancy or lactation. Diagnoses were established on the basis of clinical symptoms, serum thyroxine and TRAb, thyroid ultrasound, and orbital computed tomography. PBMCs were separated from 10 ml of fresh peripheral blood using Ficoll-Paque density gradient centrifugation. Trizol reagent was used to extract total RNA, and RNA quality was then checked on an Agilent 2100 Bioanalyzer. According to the germline V gene (reference sequence), CDR1 reads DFQATT and CDR2 reads SNEGSKA. Ends trimmed: V by 1 base, J by 5 bases; bases unmatched to a gene: 6. Spanning cysteine to phenylalanine, the CDR3 consists of 16 amino acids. Only the CDR3 portion is preserved as DNA: 48 bases, with reading frame beginning at the first base.

What was sequenced was blood. The chain links TRBV20-1 with TRBJ2-2, with 11 central nucleotides matching TRBD2. The source is a man aged 50 to 60 with Graves' hyperthyroidism. CDR3 loop: CSARGTSGSDTGELFF. The DNA sequence reads TGCAGTGCTAGAGGCACTAGCGGGAGTGATACCGGGGAGCTGTTTTTT.